There are many counts of the clone carrying this T cell receptor (beta chain). Its antigen is undetermined. Per the germline V gene, CDR1 is SGDLS and CDR2 is YYNGEE. Between the trimmed V and J ends, which lost 0 bases and 3 bases, there was a span of 11 bases. This CDR3 contains 15 residues. The data are from a study of CD8 T cells in ankylosing spondylitis. TCRdb recomputed calls from the 5' RACE reads with MiXCR, one row per CDR3 protein. Among 35,000 to 50,000 distinct CDR3 sequences listed, under 5% were seen once. Regarding the study as a whole: CD8+ by phenotype, disease-linked clones were relatively rare in peripheral blood.

This TCR was recovered from a female donor with ankylosing spondylitis or in good health (not recorded which). The chain employs TRBV9 and TRBJ2-3; D is possibly TRBD1 or TRBD2 (5 bases each). Sequences were obtained from blood, either unsorted or a sorted T cell fraction (not recorded which). CDR3 coding DNA: TGTGCCAGCAGCGTAGACGGATGGGGGACAGATACGCAGTATTTT. Translation gives CASSVDGWGTDTQYF.